A selection of T cell receptor beta chains follows, all from one sample in a study of ipilimumab plus nivolumab after autologous stem cell transplantation. Libraries were prepared by immunoSEQ multiplex PCR; TCRdb keeps only in-frame clonotypes and omits some of them. Found here are around 13,000 clones, less than 80% of them singletons; the top ten hold over 15%. Sequenced here: PBMCs, sampled in a trial of ipilimumab plus nivolumab as post-transplant consolidation. These receptors all come from a male donor with diffuse large B-cell lymphoma. Both conserved end residues are trimmed from each CDR3. D genes are given only for firm matches.

D,V,length,J,CDR3
-,TRBV15,10,TRBJ1-1,ATSPPGPEAF
TRBD2,TRBV7-6,15,TRBJ2-2,ASSLGAGGPGTGELF
-,TRBV5-4,14,TRBJ1-1,ASSPPGRGSNTEAF
-,TRBV5-6,14,TRBJ2-6,ASSSGGYSGANVLT
-,TRBV25-1,12,TRBJ1-5,ASSVPGAGQPQH
-,TRBV7-2,11,TRBJ2-2,ASPGRYTGELF
-,TRBV27,12,TRBJ1-4,ASSLNGVGEKLF
-,TRBV19,12,TRBJ2-2,ASSIRGHTGELF
-,TRBV19,13,TRBJ2-6,ASESGRAGANVLT
TRBD2,TRBV4-1,14,TRBJ2-1,ASSRSSGLAYNEQF
-,TRBV6-5,13,TRBJ2-7,ASSYRSRGSYEQY
-,TRBV5-1,13,TRBJ2-3,ASSPRTVSTDTQY
TRBD1,TRBV5-6,12,TRBJ1-2,ASNPTGWGYGYT
-,TRBV19,12,TRBJ2-5,ASSIGKVGETQY